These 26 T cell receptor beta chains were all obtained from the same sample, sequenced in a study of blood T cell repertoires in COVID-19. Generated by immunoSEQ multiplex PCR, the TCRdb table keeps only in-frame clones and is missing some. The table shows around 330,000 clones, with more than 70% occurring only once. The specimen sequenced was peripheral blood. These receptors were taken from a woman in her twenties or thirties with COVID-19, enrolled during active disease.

The CDR3 nucleotides read TGTGCCAGCAGCCATCCAAACCGGGACACTGAAGCTTTCTTT. It codes for CASSHPNRDTEAFF. The chain uses TRBV5-4 and TRBJ1-1; no clear D. Germline CDR1 reads SGHNT; CDR2 reads YYREEE (reference sequence). The CDR3 runs to 14 residues. Between the trimmed V and J ends, which lost 4 bases and 3 bases, there was a span of 13 bases. The full variable domain, rest sourced from reference TRBV5-4 and TRBJ1-1, is ETGVTQSPTHLIKTRGQQVTLRCSSQSGHNTVSWYQQALGQGPQFIFQYYREEENGRGNFPPRFSGLQFPNYSSELNVNALELDDSALYLCASSHPNRDTEAFFGQGTRLTVV.

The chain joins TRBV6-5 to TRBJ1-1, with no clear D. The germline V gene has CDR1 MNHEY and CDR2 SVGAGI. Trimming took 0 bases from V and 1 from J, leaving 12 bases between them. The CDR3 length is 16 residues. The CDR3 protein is CASSYSLLPGNTEAFF. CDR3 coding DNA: TGTGCCAGCAGTTACTCTCTATTGCCGGGGAACACTGAAGCTTTCTTT.

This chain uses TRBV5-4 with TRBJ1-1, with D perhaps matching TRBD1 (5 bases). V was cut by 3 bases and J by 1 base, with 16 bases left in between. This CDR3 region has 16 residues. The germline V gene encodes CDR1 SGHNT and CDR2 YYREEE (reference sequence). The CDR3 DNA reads TGTGCCAGCAGCTCCCCCACGCAGGGTCCGAACACTGAAGCTTTCTTT. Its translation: CASSSPTQGPNTEAFF. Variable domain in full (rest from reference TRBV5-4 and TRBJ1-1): ETGVTQSPTHLIKTRGQQVTLRCSSQSGHNTVSWYQQALGQGPQFIFQYYREEENGRGNFPPRFSGLQFPNYSSELNVNALELDDSALYLCASSSPTQGPNTEAFFGQGTRLTVV.

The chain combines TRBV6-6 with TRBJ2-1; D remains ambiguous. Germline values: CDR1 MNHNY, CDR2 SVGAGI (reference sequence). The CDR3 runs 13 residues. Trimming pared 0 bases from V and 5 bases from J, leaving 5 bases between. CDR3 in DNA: TGTGCCAGCAGTTACTCGGCAGACAATGAGCAGTTCTTC. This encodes CASSYSADNEQFF.

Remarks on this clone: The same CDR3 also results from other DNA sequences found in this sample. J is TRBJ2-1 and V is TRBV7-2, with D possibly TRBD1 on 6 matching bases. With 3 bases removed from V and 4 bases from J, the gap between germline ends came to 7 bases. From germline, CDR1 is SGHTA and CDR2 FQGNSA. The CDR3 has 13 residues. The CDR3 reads CASSLTGYNEQFF. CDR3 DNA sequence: TGTGCCAGCAGCTTGACAGGTTACAATGAGCAGTTCTTC.

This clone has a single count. The CDR3 loop reads CASSLIAGGNTGELFF. The CDR3 DNA reads as TGTGCCAGCAGTTTAATTGCGGGGGGGAACACCGGGGAGCTGTTTTTT. This chain links TRBV28 with TRBJ2-2; 8 bases agree with TRBD2. The CDR3 sequence is 16 residues long. V trimming: 2 bases; J trimming: 1 base; junction bases outside the gene matches: 3. Per germline, CDR1 MDHEN and CDR2 SYDVKM.

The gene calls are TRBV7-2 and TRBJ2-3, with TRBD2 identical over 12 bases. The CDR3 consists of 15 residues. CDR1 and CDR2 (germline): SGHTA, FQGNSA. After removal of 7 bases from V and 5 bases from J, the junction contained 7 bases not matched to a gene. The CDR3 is CASTLAGGPRDTQYF. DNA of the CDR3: TGTGCCAGCACTCTAGCGGGGGGGCCGAGAGATACGCAGTATTTT.

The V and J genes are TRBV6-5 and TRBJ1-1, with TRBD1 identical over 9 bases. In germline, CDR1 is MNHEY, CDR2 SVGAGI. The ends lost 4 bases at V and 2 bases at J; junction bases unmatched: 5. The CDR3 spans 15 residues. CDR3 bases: TGTGCCAGCAGTTTTACAGGGGGCCTAAACACTGAAGCTTTCTTT. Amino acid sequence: CASSFTGGLNTEAFF.

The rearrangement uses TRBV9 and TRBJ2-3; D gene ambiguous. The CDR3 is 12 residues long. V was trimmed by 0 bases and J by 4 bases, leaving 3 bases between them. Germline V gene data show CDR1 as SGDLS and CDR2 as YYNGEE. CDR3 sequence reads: CASSVGPDTQYF. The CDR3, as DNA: TGTGCCAGCAGCGTAGGGCCAGATACGCAGTATTTT.

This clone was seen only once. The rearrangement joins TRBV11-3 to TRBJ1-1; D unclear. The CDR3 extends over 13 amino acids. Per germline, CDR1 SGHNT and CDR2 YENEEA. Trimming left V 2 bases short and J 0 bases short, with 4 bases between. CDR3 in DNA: TGTGCCAGCAGCTTATCCTTGAACACTGAAGCTTTCTTT. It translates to CASSLSLNTEAFF.

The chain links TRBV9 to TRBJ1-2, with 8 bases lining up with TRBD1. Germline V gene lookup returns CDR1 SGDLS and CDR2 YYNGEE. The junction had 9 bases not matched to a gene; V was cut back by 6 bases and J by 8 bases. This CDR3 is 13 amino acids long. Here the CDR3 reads CASTPGDRQGYTF. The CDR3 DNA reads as TGTGCCAGCACCCCTGGGGACAGGCAAGGCTACACCTTC.

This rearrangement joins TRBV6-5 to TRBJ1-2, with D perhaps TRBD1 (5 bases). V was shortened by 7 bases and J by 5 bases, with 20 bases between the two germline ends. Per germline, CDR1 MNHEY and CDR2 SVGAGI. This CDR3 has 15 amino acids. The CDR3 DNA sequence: TGTGCCAGCAAGGCCCCGGGGGAGGGTCGGTATGGCTACACCTTC. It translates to CASKAPGEGRYGYTF.

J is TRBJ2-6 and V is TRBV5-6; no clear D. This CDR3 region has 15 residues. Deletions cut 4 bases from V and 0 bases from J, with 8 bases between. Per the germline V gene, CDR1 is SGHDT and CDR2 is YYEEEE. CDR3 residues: CASSLSLSGANVLTF. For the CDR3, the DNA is TGTGCCAGCAGCCTTAGCCTCTCTGGGGCCAACGTCCTGACTTTC.

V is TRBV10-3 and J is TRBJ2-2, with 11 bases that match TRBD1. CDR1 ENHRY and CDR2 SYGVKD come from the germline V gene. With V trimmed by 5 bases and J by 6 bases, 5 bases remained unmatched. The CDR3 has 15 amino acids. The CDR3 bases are TGTGCCATCAGTACCGGGACAGGGGGGGCCGGGGAGCTGTTTTTT. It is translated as CAISTGTGGAGELFF.

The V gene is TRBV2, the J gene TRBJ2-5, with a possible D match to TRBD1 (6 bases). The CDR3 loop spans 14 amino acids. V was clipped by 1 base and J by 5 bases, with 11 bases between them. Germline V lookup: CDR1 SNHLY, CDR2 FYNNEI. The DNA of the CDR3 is TGTGCCAGCAGTGAAGTACAGGGTCTGGAGACCCAGTACTTC. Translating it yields CASSEVQGLETQYF.

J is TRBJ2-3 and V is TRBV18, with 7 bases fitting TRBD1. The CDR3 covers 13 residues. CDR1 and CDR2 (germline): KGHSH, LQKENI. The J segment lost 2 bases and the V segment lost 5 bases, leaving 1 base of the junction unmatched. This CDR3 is CASSTGATDTQYF. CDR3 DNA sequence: TGTGCCAGCTCAACAGGGGCCACAGATACGCAGTATTTT. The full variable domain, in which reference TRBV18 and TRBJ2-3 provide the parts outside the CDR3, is NAGVMQNPRHLVRRRGQEARLRCSPMKGHSHVYWYRQLPEEGLKFMVYLQKENIIDESGMPKERFSAEFPKEGPSILRIQQVVRGDSAAYFCASSTGATDTQYFGPGTRLTVL.

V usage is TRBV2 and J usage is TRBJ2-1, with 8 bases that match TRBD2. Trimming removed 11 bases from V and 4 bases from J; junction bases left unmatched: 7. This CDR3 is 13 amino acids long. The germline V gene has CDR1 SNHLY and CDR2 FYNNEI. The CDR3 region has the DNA TGTGCCGGCCTCCAGCGGGGGTACAATGAGCAGTTCTTC. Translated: CAGLQRGYNEQFF.

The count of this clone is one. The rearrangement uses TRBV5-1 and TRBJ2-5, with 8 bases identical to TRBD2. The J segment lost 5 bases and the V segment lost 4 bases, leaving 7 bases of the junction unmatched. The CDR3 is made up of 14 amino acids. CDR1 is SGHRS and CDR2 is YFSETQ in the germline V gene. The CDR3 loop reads CASSNRGGRETQYF. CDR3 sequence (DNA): TGCGCCAGCAGCAACCGGGGGGGCCGTGAGACCCAGTACTTC.

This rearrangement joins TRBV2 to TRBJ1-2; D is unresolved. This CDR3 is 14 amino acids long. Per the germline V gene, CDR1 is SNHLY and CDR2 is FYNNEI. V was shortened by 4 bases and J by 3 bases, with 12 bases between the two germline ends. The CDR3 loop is CASSAGSIYYGYTF. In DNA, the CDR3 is TGTGCCAGCAGTGCGGGGTCAATTTACTATGGCTACACCTTC.

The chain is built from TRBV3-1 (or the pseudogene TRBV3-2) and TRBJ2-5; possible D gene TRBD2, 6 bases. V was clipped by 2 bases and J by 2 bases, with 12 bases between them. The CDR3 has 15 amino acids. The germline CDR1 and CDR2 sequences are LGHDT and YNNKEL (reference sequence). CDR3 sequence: CASSQRGDRQETQYF. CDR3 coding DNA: TGTGCCAGCAGCCAACGCGGGGACCGTCAAGAGACCCAGTACTTC.

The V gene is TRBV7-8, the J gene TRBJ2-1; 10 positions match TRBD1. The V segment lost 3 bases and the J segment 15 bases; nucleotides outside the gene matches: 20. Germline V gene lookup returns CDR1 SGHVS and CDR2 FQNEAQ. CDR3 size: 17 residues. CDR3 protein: CASSLDRGAPREASGFF. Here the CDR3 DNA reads TGTGCCAGCAGCTTGGACAGGGGGGCCCCACGGGAAGCCAGCGGGTTCTTC.

The CDR3 spells CASSPGGTEAFF. Written as DNA, the CDR3 is TGTGCCAGCAGCCCCGGCGGCACTGAAGCTTTCTTT. The chain combines TRBV5-4 with TRBJ1-1; D is ambiguous. Germline V gene data show CDR1 as SGHNT and CDR2 as YYREEE (reference sequence). Trimming pared 4 bases from V and 4 bases from J, leaving 8 bases between. The CDR3 runs 12 residues.

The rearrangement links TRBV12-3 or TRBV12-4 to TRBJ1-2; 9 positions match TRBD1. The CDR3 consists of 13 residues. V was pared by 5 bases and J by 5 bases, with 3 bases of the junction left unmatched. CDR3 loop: CASSPGQGYGYTF. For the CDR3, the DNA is TGTGCCAGCAGTCCGGGACAGGGATATGGCTACACCTTC.

The CDR3 DNA sequence: TGTGCCATCAGTGGGACAGGGGAAGAGGGCTACACCTTC. As protein: CAISGTGEEGYTF. The J gene is TRBJ1-2, the V gene TRBV10-3; the match to TRBD1 covers 9 bases. The CDR3 contains 13 residues. The J segment lost 8 bases and the V segment lost 4 bases, leaving 5 bases of the junction unmatched. Germline lookup yields CDR1 ENHRY and CDR2 SYGVKD.

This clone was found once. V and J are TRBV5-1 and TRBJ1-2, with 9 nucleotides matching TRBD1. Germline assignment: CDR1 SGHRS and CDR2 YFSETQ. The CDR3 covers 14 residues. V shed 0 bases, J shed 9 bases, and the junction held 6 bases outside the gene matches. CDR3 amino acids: CASSLGDRDDSYTF. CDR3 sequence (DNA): TGCGCCAGCAGCTTGGGGGACAGGGATGATAGCTACACCTTC.

CDR3 residues: CASSPRQGLEAFF. DNA of the CDR3: TGTGCCAGCTCACCACGACAGGGATTGGAAGCTTTCTTT. The chain joins TRBV18 to TRBJ1-1, with 7 positions matching TRBD1. The CDR3 totals 13 residues. Looked up from germline, CDR1 is KGHSH and CDR2 is LQKENI. The ends lost 1 base at V and 8 bases at J; junction bases unmatched: 4.